This T cell receptor (beta chain) stems from a study of read filtering for tumor transcriptome and immune sequencing (dated by TCRdb to the early 2020s). With respect to the entire study: The cohort had roughly 17 male and 15 or so female patients with a mean age of about 66 years, ranging from 47 to 80. By revised international staging, eight or nine patients were R-ISS I, about 16 were R-ISS II and more than five were R-ISS III. Whole-transcriptome libraries were prepared with the TruSeq RNA Access Library Prep Kit after DNase treatment. Per sample, about 4.05 to 10.27 million TCR-region mapped reads were obtained with IR-seq, compared with only 85 to 1273 with RNA-seq. Using the same bone marrow samples, the study compared TCR repertoires obtained by targeted immune repertoire sequencing with those obtained by bulk whole-transcriptome sequencing. One main goal was a read-filtering strategy for immune repertoire data, in particular deciding whether clonotypes backed by only one read should be removed. Beyond this particular receptor, the publication reports: Compared with RNA-seq, IR-seq captured clonotypes at much greater depth and more reliably, and a smaller IR-seq throughput was enough to identify most of the shared clonotypes. The correlation between IR-seq and RNA-seq shared clonotype proportions was increased by removal of single-read clonotypes. Single-read clonotypes made up roughly four fifths of clonotypes but about 3.5% of total reads in IR-seq, and 70% to 75% of clonotypes and 35% to 55% of reads in RNA-seq. The sorted CD138-negative fraction was a mixed bone marrow immune population, not purified T cells.

Each patient had bone marrow sampled at the time of active disease. Bone marrow mononuclear cells were isolated by Ficoll-Hypaque density gradient centrifugation. Myeloma plasma cells were removed and CD138-negative cells were collected by negative selection after labeling with CD138 magnetic microbeads on a MACS separator. Purity of the isolated cells was checked by flow cytometry on an Attune NxT using CD138 antibodies. TRIzol reagent was used to extract total RNA, and a NanoDrop spectrophotometer was used to quantify the extracted RNA. Paired RNA-seq and IR-seq were performed on the CD138-negative bone marrow sample of each patient. TCR libraries were constructed from 300 to 400 ng RNA using the Immunoverse kit, and molecular barcoded adaptors covering alpha/delta and beta/gamma chains were employed. The same RNA used for transcriptome sequencing was used for TCR library preparation. Sequencing of TCR libraries was carried out on an Illumina HiSeq 4000 with 2 x 150 cycles. The published analysis was carried out like this. MiXCR aligned TCR reads to human V, D, J and C references and assembled the aligned reads into CDR3 clonotypes, with quality filtering and error correction included. Clonotype counts and gene usage diversity were analyzed with the tcR package in R. Raw mapping reads were checked after the RNA-seq reads had been mapped by STAR aligner version 2.5.3a onto the human GRCh37 genome. To test the effect of sequencing depth on detected clonotypes, IR-seq fastq files were randomly downsampled using Seqtk 1.3. Through fastp at Q25 and MiXCR, TCRdb rebuilt clones from the public reads, retaining in-frame beta chains. Duplicate CDR3 protein sequences are folded into a single record with the most common DNA and genes. The V and J calls were determined by TCRdb, not by the authors. The sample includes about 46,000 distinct CDR3 sequences, with around 19% observed a single time. The ten largest clonotypes hold roughly 37% of the sample.

The CDR3 contains 14 residues, cysteine and phenylalanine counted. Kept here is only the CDR3 DNA, which spans 42 bases and is read in frame from base 1. Trimming takes 4 bases off V and 5 bases off J; junction bases not matched to a gene: 3. For CDR1 and CDR2, the germline V gene lists SGHTS and YDEGEE. Concerning this clonotype itself: Its antigen remains unidentified. Base qualities are missing; no much larger clone stands one base away.

The clonotype originates from a donor at least 40 years old with multiple myeloma. The chain employs TRBV5-8 and TRBJ2-1; 10 bases in between match TRBD2. Material for sequencing was a population of CD138-negative cells sorted from bone marrow. The cell subset or site label for this specimen denotes: bone marrow mononuclear cells depleted of CD138+ plasma/myeloma cells by negative magnetic selection. The DNA is as follows: TGTGCCAGCAGCATGGGACTAGCGAACAATGAGCAGTTCTTC. Protein translation: CASSMGLANNEQFF.